The 27 T cell receptor beta chains reported below all come from one sample, sequenced in a study of cytomegalovirus exposure and HLA in healthy donors. Primers included in the PCR were 60 Vbeta and 13 Jbeta primers. The data were produced by immunoSEQ multiplex PCR, yet TCRdb's version contains in-frame clones alone and is incomplete. The sample has 200,000 to 250,000 clones, roughly 85% seen once. The sequenced sample was PBMCs. All receptors come from a man in his late teens or twenties in good health and CMV-seronegative.

The chain has TRBV7-3 and TRBJ2-1; 9 bases agree with TRBD1. The V segment lost 1 base and the J segment 5 bases; nucleotides outside the gene matches: 15. The CDR3 length is 19 residues. Germline V CDR1 and CDR2: SGHTA, FQGTGA. The CDR3 region is CASSLSSIWGDRVHNEQFF. CDR3 nucleotides: TGTGCCAGCAGCTTAAGCAGCATTTGGGGGGACAGGGTCCACAATGAGCAGTTCTTC.

The chain links TRBV5-6 to TRBJ2-7; TRBD1 is a possible D gene (6 bases). The CDR3 has 15 residues. V lost 4 bases, J lost 0 bases, and 14 bases lay in between. Germline V gene lookup returns CDR1 SGHDT and CDR2 YYEEEE. This CDR3 is CASSERTVGSYEQYF. DNA of the CDR3: TGTGCCAGCAGCGAGCGGACAGTGGGCTCCTACGAGCAGTACTTC.

The DNA for the CDR3 is TGTGCCAGCAGCCCCCGACAGGACATGAGCTCCTACGAGCAGTACTTC. Amino acid sequence: CASSPRQDMSSYEQYF. The chain joins TRBV7-8 to TRBJ2-7; D might be TRBD1 (6 bases). CDR3 length: 16 residues. The ends were cut back, 5 bases at V and 0 bases at J, with 17 bases in the middle. The germline V gene encodes CDR1 SGHVS and CDR2 FQNEAQ.

The chain carries TRBV5-4 and TRBJ2-7, with a tentative D call TRBD2 (5 bases). Trimming left V 0 bases short and J 6 bases short, with 7 bases between. The CDR3 consists of 12 residues. Per the germline V gene, CDR1 is SGHNT and CDR2 is YYREEE (reference sequence). The CDR3 DNA follows: TGTGCCAGCAGCTTGGCGAGCGGCGAGCAGTACTTC. Translating gives CASSLASGEQYF.

The chain has TRBV5-6 and TRBJ2-1, with D perhaps matching TRBD2 (6 bases). Trimming removed 5 bases from V and 7 bases from J, with 22 bases in between. Germline V gives CDR1 SGHDT, CDR2 YYEEEE. The CDR3 loop spans 16 amino acids. The CDR3 loop is CASRGLRADTPNEQFF. CDR3 in DNA: TGTGCCAGCAGGGGACTCCGGGCCGACACCCCAAATGAGCAGTTCTTC.

V gene TRBV11-2 combines with J gene TRBJ2-1; D call uncertain. This CDR3 comprises 16 residues. With 1 base removed from V and 7 bases from J, the gap between germline ends came to 17 bases. Per germline, CDR1 SGHAT and CDR2 FQNNGV. The CDR3: CASSLVLLPTRNEQFF. CDR3 nucleotides: TGTGCCAGCAGCTTAGTATTGCTTCCCACCAGGAATGAGCAGTTCTTC.

This clone was counted a few times. This chain links TRBV5-4 with TRBJ1-1; D is unclear. Germline-derived CDR1 and CDR2 are SGHNT and YYREEE (reference sequence). Trimming stripped 0 bases from V and 0 bases from J, with 6 bases between. The CDR3 covers 14 residues. Written as DNA, the CDR3 is TGTGCCAGCAGCTTGGGCGGAGTGAACACTGAAGCTTTCTTT. Its protein product is CASSLGGVNTEAFF.

The rearrangement uses TRBV4-2 and TRBJ2-1; the D gene is possibly TRBD2 (5 bases). V was clipped by 0 bases and J by 6 bases, with 12 bases between them. From germline, CDR1 is LGHNA and CDR2 YNFKEQ. This CDR3 region has 15 residues. CDR3 amino acids: CASSQDLATLNEQFF. The CDR3 nucleotides read TGTGCCAGCAGCCAAGACTTAGCGACGCTCAATGAGCAGTTCTTC.

This clone occurred once. The chain recombines TRBV6-6 with TRBJ1-1, with 10 bases matching TRBD1. Trimming took 4 bases from V and 5 from J; bases not matched to a gene: 4. This CDR3 has 14 residues. Germline V gene sequence: CDR1 MNHNY, CDR2 SVGAGI (reference sequence). The CDR3 bases are TGTGCCAGCAGTTCCGGACAGGGGGGGACTGAAGCTTTCTTT. It codes for CASSSGQGGTEAFF.

This sequence joins TRBV7-9 and TRBJ2-3, with 7 nucleotides matching TRBD1. V was pared by 3 bases and J by 2 bases, with 5 bases of the junction left unmatched. Germline CDR1 is SEHNR and CDR2 is FQNEAQ (reference sequence). The CDR3 length is 15 residues. The CDR3 region is CASSFLTGITDTQYF. CDR3 DNA: TGTGCCAGCAGCTTTCTGACAGGGATCACAGATACGCAGTATTTT.

V is TRBV11-2 and J is TRBJ2-3; 10 bases fit TRBD2. V trimming: 5 bases; J trimming: 0 bases; junction bases outside the gene matches: 2. CDR3 length equals 15 residues. Per germline, CDR1 SGHAT and CDR2 FQNNGV. The CDR3: CASSQAGGSTDTQYF. For the CDR3, the DNA is TGTGCCAGCAGCCAAGCGGGGGGGAGCACAGATACGCAGTATTTT.

This clone was counted a few times. The V gene is TRBV7-9, the J gene TRBJ1-1; the match to TRBD1 covers 8 bases. CDR1 is SEHNR and CDR2 is FQNEAQ in the germline V gene (reference sequence). Unmatched junction bases numbered 6, after V lost 2 bases and J lost 10 bases. This CDR3 contains 13 residues. The CDR3 DNA sequence: TGTGCCAGCAGCTTATCTCAAGACAGGGGAGCTTTCTTT. Its protein product is CASSLSQDRGAFF.

This clone has more than one count but fewer than ten. The CDR3 reads CASSPMGQYQGKLFF. In DNA, the CDR3 is TGTGCCAGTAGTCCCATGGGACAGTATCAAGGAAAACTGTTTTTT. This chain joins TRBV19 and TRBJ1-4; TRBD1 aligns across 7 bases. The CDR3 has 15 residues. J lost 10 bases, V lost 5 bases, and 13 bases had no gene match. CDR1 and CDR2 from the germline V gene are LNHDA and SQIVND (reference sequence).

The CDR3 loop is CASSESRGLGETQYF. In DNA, the CDR3 is TGTGCCAGCAGTGAATCCAGGGGGCTCGGAGAGACCCAGTACTTC. The rearrangement links TRBV2 to TRBJ2-5, with 8 nucleotides matching TRBD1. V was clipped by 2 bases and J by 4 bases; unmatched bases: 6. Germline loops: CDR1 SNHLY, CDR2 FYNNEI. The CDR3 consists of 15 residues.

The chain combines TRBV6-6 with TRBJ2-7, with 9 bases matching TRBD1. Germline-derived CDR1 and CDR2 are MNHNY and SVGAGI (reference sequence). The V segment lost 8 bases and the J segment 6 bases; nucleotides outside the gene matches: 8. The CDR3 sequence is 13 residues long. CDR3: CASSRDRDSEQYF. In nucleotides, the CDR3 is TGTGCCAGCTCCCGGGACAGGGATTCCGAGCAGTACTTC.

This chain joins TRBV2 and TRBJ1-4, with 8 bases lining up with TRBD1. The CDR3 spans 15 residues. Germline V gene lookup returns CDR1 SNHLY and CDR2 FYNNEI. Trimming cost V 0 bases and J 7 bases; bases outside gene matches: 4. The CDR3 is CASSEATGEVEKLFF. Written as DNA, the CDR3 is TGTGCCAGCAGTGAAGCGACAGGGGAGGTTGAAAAACTGTTTTTT.

V and J are TRBV27 and TRBJ2-2; 11 bases are shared with TRBD2. After removal of 3 bases from V and 3 bases from J, the junction contained 3 bases not matched to a gene. Germline CDR1 reads MNHEY; CDR2 reads SMNVEV (reference sequence). This CDR3 spans 16 amino acids. The CDR3 nucleotides are TGTGCCAGCAGTTTGCTAGCGGGAGGATACACCGGGGAGCTGTTTTTT. This codes for CASSLLAGGYTGELFF.

This chain uses TRBV6-5 with TRBJ1-3; TRBD1 aligns across 7 bases. The CDR3 loop spans 12 amino acids. The junction had 6 bases not matched to a gene; V was cut back by 6 bases and J by 10 bases. In germline, CDR1 is MNHEY, CDR2 SVGAGI. The CDR3: CASRRDSRTIYF. The CDR3 region has the DNA TGTGCCAGCAGACGGGACAGTCGAACCATATATTTT.

The rearrangement links TRBV28 to TRBJ2-5, with TRBD1 matching 10 bases. The trim removed 4 bases at V and 4 bases at J, leaving 6 bases unmatched. Germline values: CDR1 MDHEN, CDR2 SYDVKM. This CDR3 is 15 amino acids long. Here the CDR3 reads CASSSPDRGRETQYF. For the CDR3, the DNA is TGTGCCAGCAGTTCACCCGACAGGGGGCGAGAGACCCAGTACTTC.

Of note for this clone: At one end the junction does not follow the germline gene, possibly because of a read error. This rearrangement joins TRBV7-7 to TRBJ2-5; 11 positions match TRBD2. This CDR3 region has 13 residues. Germline loops: CDR1 SSHAT, CDR2 FNYEAQ (reference sequence). The CDR3 reads CASSGLAGETQYF. The CDR3 DNA follows: TGTGCTAGCAGCGGACTAGCGGGAGAGACCCAGTACTTC.

This chain uses TRBV7-2 with TRBJ2-7, with a possible D match to TRBD1 (6 bases). The V and J ends lost 5 bases and 0 bases respectively, with 17 bases between them. CDR1 is SGHTA, CDR2 FQGNSA, per germline. This CDR3 has 16 amino acids. The CDR3, as DNA: TGTGCCAGCAGCCAACCGGGACAAGGGACCTCCTACGAGCAGTACTTC. It translates to CASSQPGQGTSYEQYF.

The chain has TRBV14 and TRBJ2-6; D remains unclear. The CDR3 runs to 15 residues. V was cut by 4 bases and J by 0 bases, with 7 bases left in between. In germline, CDR1 is SGHDN, CDR2 FVKESK. As DNA, the CDR3 is TGTGCCAGCAGCCCCCGACTCTCTGGGGCCAACGTCCTGACTTTC. Its protein product is CASSPRLSGANVLTF.

This chain links TRBV6-5 with TRBJ2-5; tentatively, D is TRBD1 (6 bases). The CDR3 has 14 residues. V was pared by 0 bases and J by 2 bases, with 7 bases between. Germline lookup yields CDR1 MNHEY and CDR2 SVGAGI. The CDR3 DNA reads as TGTGCCAGCAGTTACTCGGACAGTCAAGAGACCCAGTACTTC. This sequence encodes CASSYSDSQETQYF.

V and J are TRBV19 and TRBJ2-5, with a possible D match to TRBD2 (6 bases). Per the germline V gene, CDR1 is LNHDA and CDR2 is SQIVND (reference sequence). The CDR3 spans 11 residues. Trimming removed 8 bases from V and 5 bases from J, with 9 bases in between. CDR3 nucleotide sequence: TGTGCCAGTGGGAGGTGGGAGACCCAGTACTTC. Encoded protein: CASGRWETQYF.

The V and J genes are TRBV2 and TRBJ1-2, with 10 bases aligning to TRBD1. CDR1 is SNHLY, CDR2 FYNNEI, per germline. Losses at the gene ends were 6 bases for V and 7 bases for J; bases not matched to a gene: 8. The CDR3 is 14 amino acids. As DNA, the CDR3 is TGTGCCAGCAGGGGCGGGACAGGGGAAGGTGGCTACACCTTC. Translated, it gives CASRGGTGEGGYTF.

This chain connects TRBV29-1 to TRBJ2-1; D perhaps matches TRBD2 (7 bases). Germline values: CDR1 SQVTM, CDR2 ANQGSEA. The CDR3 spans 15 residues. Deletions cut 2 bases from V and 2 bases from J, with 13 bases between. The CDR3 sequence: CSVERGGRTYNEQFF. For the CDR3, the DNA is TGCAGCGTTGAAAGGGGGGGAAGGACCTACAATGAGCAGTTCTTC.

The J gene is TRBJ1-4, the V gene TRBV4-3, with unresolved D. Trimming shortened V by 0 bases and J by 7 bases, and 15 bases separated the two germline ends. From germline, CDR1 is LGHNA and CDR2 YSLEER. The CDR3 runs 16 residues. DNA of the CDR3: TGCGCCAGCAGCCAAGATCGTCTGGGGAGAGGTGAAAAACTGTTTTTT. This codes for CASSQDRLGRGEKLFF.